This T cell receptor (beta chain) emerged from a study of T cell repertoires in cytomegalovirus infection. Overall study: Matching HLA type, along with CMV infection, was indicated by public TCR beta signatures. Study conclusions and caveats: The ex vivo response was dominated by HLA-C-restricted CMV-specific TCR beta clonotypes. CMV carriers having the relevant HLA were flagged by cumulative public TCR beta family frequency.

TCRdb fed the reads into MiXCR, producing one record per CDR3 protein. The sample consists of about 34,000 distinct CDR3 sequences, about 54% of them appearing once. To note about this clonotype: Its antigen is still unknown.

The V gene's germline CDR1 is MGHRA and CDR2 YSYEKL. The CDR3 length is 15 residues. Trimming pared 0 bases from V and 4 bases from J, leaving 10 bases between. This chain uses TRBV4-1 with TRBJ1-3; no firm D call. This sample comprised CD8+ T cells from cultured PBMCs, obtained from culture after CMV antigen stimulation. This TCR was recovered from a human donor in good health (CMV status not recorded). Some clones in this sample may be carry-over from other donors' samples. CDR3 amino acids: CASSQDPNVGNTIYF. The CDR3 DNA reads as TGCGCCAGCAGCCAAGATCCGAACGTGGGAAACACCATATATTTT.